These 12 T cell receptor beta chains originate from one sample sequenced in a study of OX40 agonist ivuxolimab in advanced cancers. The protocol was immunoSEQ multiplex PCR, while the TCRdb copy is restricted to in-frame clones and leaves out a portion. The profile shows some 40,000 clones, 91% of them singletons. The input for sequencing was CD4+ or CD8+ T cells sorted from blood, taken in a trial of the OX40 agonist ivuxolimab. These receptors came from an adult with an advanced solid tumor such as melanoma, head and neck, liver or kidney cancer.

The chain recombines TRBV14 with TRBJ2-5; D is uncertain. CDR3 length equals 16 residues. Per germline, CDR1 SGHDN and CDR2 FVKESK. V was pared by 3 bases and J by 1 base, with 15 bases between. CDR3 DNA: TGTGCCAGCAGCCAGTCCGTTTTAAGTAGCCAAGAGACCCAGTACTTC. Translation gives CASSQSVLSSQETQYF.

V is TRBV2 and J is TRBJ2-5; 12 nucleotides match TRBD2. From germline, CDR1 is SNHLY and CDR2 FYNNEI. The V segment lost 6 bases and the J segment 2 bases; nucleotides outside the gene matches: 7. The CDR3 is made up of 16 amino acids. DNA for the CDR3: TGTGCCAGCAGCGCTACTAGCGGGAGGAAGCAAGAGACCCAGTACTTC. Its protein is CASSATSGRKQETQYF.

The chain links TRBV15 to TRBJ2-1; weak D call: TRBD2 (5 bases). Germline CDR1 reads LNHNV; CDR2 reads YYDKDF (reference sequence). This CDR3 comprises 14 residues. V was clipped by 6 bases and J by 4 bases, with 13 bases between them. The CDR3 region is CATRSPGGYNEQFF. The CDR3 DNA sequence: TGTGCCACCAGGAGTCCAGGCGGGTACAATGAGCAGTTCTTC.

V is TRBV27 and J is TRBJ2-3; D remains ambiguous. The CDR3 extends over 15 amino acids. The V and J ends lost 2 bases and 0 bases respectively, with 9 bases between them. The V gene's germline CDR1 is MNHEY and CDR2 SMNVEV (reference sequence). The CDR3 region is CASSLIPYSTDTQYF. DNA of the CDR3: TGTGCCAGCAGTTTAATACCCTATAGCACAGATACGCAGTATTTT.

The chain employs TRBV27 and TRBJ2-1, with D perhaps TRBD1 (6 bases). The V gene lost 2 bases and the J gene lost 10 bases, with 15 bases spanning the gap. Germline values: CDR1 MNHEY, CDR2 SMNVEV (reference sequence). CDR3 length: 14 residues. CDR3 sequence: CASSLGIPGQEQFF. Written as DNA, the CDR3 is TGTGCCAGCAGTTTAGGGATACCGGGACAAGAGCAGTTCTTC.

V gene TRBV7-2 combines with J gene TRBJ2-7, with D perhaps matching TRBD2 (5 bases). The CDR3 spans 13 residues. Trimming pared 9 bases from V and 3 bases from J, leaving 15 bases between. CDR1 SGHTA and CDR2 FQGNSA come from the germline V gene. This CDR3 reads CASLDGNDYEQYF. CDR3 nucleotide sequence: TGTGCCAGTTTAGACGGGAATGACTACGAGCAGTACTTC.

The rearrangement links TRBV13 to TRBJ2-3; 9 bases match TRBD2. Germline V gives CDR1 PRHDT, CDR2 FYEKMQ (reference sequence). This CDR3 region has 15 residues. V gave up 5 bases and J gave up 0 bases; unmatched junction bases: 3. The CDR3 nucleotides are TGTGCCAGCAGCCGGACTAGCGAGAGCACAGATACGCAGTATTTT. It translates to CASSRTSESTDTQYF.

This chain uses TRBV27 with TRBJ1-2; D remains ambiguous. The germline CDR1 and CDR2 sequences are MNHEY and SMNVEV (reference sequence). V was cut by 1 base and J by 7 bases, with 16 bases left in between. The CDR3 loop spans 15 amino acids. The CDR3 nucleotides read TGTGCCAGCAGTTTATTCGGCGGCAAAGGGTTTGGCTACACCTTC. This translates into CASSLFGGKGFGYTF.

The rearrangement links TRBV19 to TRBJ2-7, with D hard to call. Germline V gene sequence: CDR1 LNHDA, CDR2 SQIVND (reference sequence). V was shortened by 10 bases and J by 6 bases, with 19 bases between the two germline ends. This CDR3 spans 13 amino acids. This CDR3 is CATSEYGPAEQYF. CDR3 DNA sequence: TGTGCCACCTCAGAATATGGACCCGCCGAGCAGTACTTC. The full variable domain, with the rest looked up from reference TRBV19 and TRBJ2-7, is DGGITQSPKYLFRKEGQNVTLSCEQNLNHDAMYWYRQDPGQGLRLIYYSQIVNDFQKGDIAEGYSVSREKKESFPLTVTSAQKNPTAFYLCATSEYGPAEQYFGPGTRLTVT.

This clone has a single count. J is TRBJ2-3 and V is TRBV10-3; 9 bases fit TRBD2. Germline lookup yields CDR1 ENHRY and CDR2 SYGVKD. J was trimmed by 2 bases and V by 6 bases; bases with no gene match: 6. There are 15 residues in the CDR3. CDR3 sequence reads: CAIRSLAGLTDTQYF. Here the CDR3 DNA reads TGTGCCATCAGAAGTCTAGCGGGACTCACAGATACGCAGTATTTT.

V gene TRBV7-8 combines with J gene TRBJ1-5, with D unresolved. Trimming removed 5 bases at V and 0 bases at J, with 5 bases between. Per the germline V gene, CDR1 is SGHVS and CDR2 is FQNEAQ. The CDR3 is 13 residues long. CDR3 bases: TGTGCCAGCAGCGCCTATAGCAATCAGCCCCAGCATTTT. Its translation is CASSAYSNQPQHF. Together with reference TRBV7-8 and TRBJ1-5, the CDR3 gives the full variable domain: GAGVSQSPRYKVAKRGQDVALRCDPISGHVSLFWYQQALGQGPEFLTYFQNEAQLDKSGLPSDRFFAERPEGSVSTLKIQRTQQEDSAVYLCASSAYSNQPQHFGDGTRLSIL.

Regarding this clone: The sample holds other DNA sequences that translate to the same CDR3. The chain recombines TRBV9 with TRBJ1-1, with 8 bases lining up with TRBD1. The germline CDR1 and CDR2 sequences are SGDLS and YYNGEE. This CDR3 contains 17 residues. Unmatched junction bases numbered 14, after V lost 2 bases and J lost 5 bases. Here the CDR3 reads CASSVGTGYGLSTEAFF. The CDR3, as DNA: TGTGCCAGCAGCGTCGGGACAGGTTACGGTTTGAGTACTGAAGCTTTCTTT.